Below, 22 T cell receptor beta chains from the same sample are listed, as sequenced in a study of post-analysis software for immune sequencing data. Study results and caveats: Five or six TRBV segments appeared more often in patients than in controls, and TRBV5-6, TRBV5-1 and TRBV20-1 were among these.

Antigen specificity for these receptors is unknown. Libraries were made from TCR beta cDNA, and they carried unique molecular identifiers. Using its own MiXCR run on the PCR reads, TCRdb lists one record per CDR3 protein. The sample includes around 700,000 distinct CDR3 sequences, approximately 59% seen only once; the top ten take 11%. Sequenced sample: blood. Every receptor here comes from a girl aged 2 to 10 with multiple sclerosis.

The rearrangement uses TRBV15 and TRBJ2-1; tentatively, D is TRBD1 (6 bases). This CDR3 contains 15 residues. The germline V gene has CDR1 LNHNV and CDR2 YYDKDF (reference sequence). V was pared by 3 bases and J by 5 bases, with 14 bases between. The CDR3 DNA reads TGTGCCACCAGCAGCGACAGGCCAACTCACAATGAGCAGTTCTTC. It yields the protein CATSSDRPTHNEQFF.

The V and J genes are TRBV6-6 and TRBJ2-7, with D maybe TRBD2 (6 bases). The CDR3 extends over 16 amino acids. Trimming stripped 6 bases from V and 3 bases from J, with 21 bases between. Germline-derived CDR1 and CDR2 are MNHNY and SVGAGI (reference sequence). CDR3 region: CASSPTRRDLIYEQYF. The DNA for the CDR3 is TGTGCCAGCAGCCCCACGCGCCGGGACTTGATCTACGAGCAGTACTTC.

This clonotype was observed once. V is TRBV10-3 and J is TRBJ1-1, with D possibly matching TRBD1 (6 bases). Trimming stripped 7 bases from V and 3 bases from J, with 15 bases between. In germline, CDR1 is ENHRY, CDR2 SYGVKD. There are 14 residues in the CDR3. CDR3 DNA: TGTGCCATCAAGGTTGCGACAGGCTACACTGAAGCTTTCTTT. Translating gives CAIKVATGYTEAFF.

The chain carries TRBV20-1 and TRBJ2-3; a weak D match, TRBD2 (7 bases). Germline values: CDR1 DFQATT, CDR2 SNEGSKA (reference sequence). This CDR3 has 13 residues. The CDR3 DNA sequence: TGCAGCCAAGGGGGAGGGCCCGGAGATACGCAGTATTTT. It yields the protein CSQGGGPGDTQYF.

This clonotype was detected a few times. This chain connects TRBV12-3 or TRBV12-4 to TRBJ1-4; 8 bases are a match to TRBD1. CDR3 size: 14 residues. J was trimmed by 7 bases and V by 6 bases; bases with no gene match: 7. The CDR3 loop is CASSEQGVSEKLFF. In DNA, the CDR3 is TGTGCCAGCAGCGAACAGGGGGTCAGTGAAAAACTGTTTTTT.

The chain couples TRBV19 to TRBJ2-1, with TRBD2 matching 11 bases. With 3 bases clipped from V and 7 bases from J, the junction kept 8 bases outside the gene matches. Germline assignment: CDR1 LNHDA and CDR2 SQIVND (reference sequence). CDR3 length: 16 residues. The CDR3 is CASSINGLAGGNEQFF. The CDR3 nucleotides read TGTGCCAGTAGTATTAACGGGCTAGCGGGAGGAAATGAGCAGTTCTTC.

J is TRBJ2-1 and V is TRBV29-1; possibly TRBD1 or TRBD2 for D (5 bases each). Trimming took off 6 bases at V and 8 bases at J, with 11 bases between the two ends. CDR1 is SQVTM and CDR2 is ANQGSEA in the germline V gene. This CDR3 spans 11 amino acids. The CDR3 DNA reads as TGCAGCGTCCCTGTGGGGGATGAGCAGTTCTTC. Encoded protein: CSVPVGDEQFF.

This clonotype was seen more than once but under ten times. The CDR3: CASSLGAAWQFF. For the CDR3, the DNA is TGTGCCAGCAGTTTAGGGGCGGCTTGGCAGTTCTTC. The chain has TRBV12-3 or TRBV12-4 and TRBJ2-1; D call uncertain. This CDR3 is built from 12 residues. The V end was cut by 1 base, the J end by 12 bases, with 10 bases between.

The chain links TRBV7-2 to TRBJ1-2; no definite D call. V lost 6 bases and J 0 bases, leaving 11 bases between the germline ends. Germline V gene lookup returns CDR1 SGHTA and CDR2 FQGNSA. There are 14 residues in the CDR3. The CDR3 DNA is TGTGCCAGCAGGGGGTTGGGAGCTAACTATGGCTACACCTTC. Its translation is CASRGLGANYGYTF.

This clonotype has a handful of counts. The V and J genes are TRBV29-1 and TRBJ2-1; D remains ambiguous. CDR1 SQVTM and CDR2 ANQGSEA come from the germline V gene. V was cut by 2 bases and J by 9 bases, with 11 bases left in between. This CDR3 region has 12 residues. The CDR3 is CSVEMGNREQFF. Here the CDR3 DNA reads TGCAGCGTTGAAATGGGGAATCGTGAGCAGTTCTTC.

The rearrangement uses TRBV29-1 and TRBJ1-1; D remains ambiguous. The CDR3 runs to 16 residues. Trimming shortened V by 0 bases and J by 3 bases, and 17 bases separated the two germline ends. Germline V lookup: CDR1 SQVTM, CDR2 ANQGSEA. The CDR3 sequence: CSVEDQTPRADTEAFF. The CDR3 DNA reads as TGCAGCGTTGAAGATCAGACTCCCCGGGCGGACACTGAAGCTTTCTTT.

The genes are TRBV20-1 and TRBJ2-3, with 7 bases matching TRBD1. The CDR3 is 12 amino acids. Germline V lookup: CDR1 DFQATT, CDR2 SNEGSKA (reference sequence). V was clipped by 4 bases and J by 5 bases; unmatched bases: 3. CDR3 nucleotides: TGCAGTGCTATCCGGGACAGAGATACGCAGTATTTT. Protein sequence: CSAIRDRDTQYF.

The genes are TRBV12-3 or TRBV12-4 and TRBJ2-7; D not resolved. Deletions cut 6 bases from V and 3 bases from J, with 18 bases between. This CDR3 is built from 15 residues. The CDR3 region has the DNA TGTGCCAGCAGCTCTGGGTGGGGTACTGGCTACGAGCAGTACTTC. Amino acid sequence: CASSSGWGTGYEQYF.

This chain links TRBV4-3 with TRBJ2-5; the match to TRBD2 covers 7 bases. Per germline, CDR1 LGHNA and CDR2 YSLEER. V was clipped by 8 bases and J by 13 bases; unmatched bases: 10. There are 11 residues in the CDR3. The CDR3 sequence: CASRDSGGLYF. The CDR3 DNA sequence: TGCGCCAGCCGGGACTCGGGAGGTCTGTACTTC.

This chain joins TRBV30 and TRBJ2-3, with 8 bases lining up with TRBD2. The CDR3 has 13 residues. From germline, CDR1 is GTSNPN and CDR2 SVGIG (reference sequence). V was clipped by 5 bases and J by 1 base; unmatched bases: 2. In DNA, the CDR3 is TGTGCCTGGTCGCGGGAGGGCACAGATACGCAGTATTTT. This translates into CAWSREGTDTQYF.

The table lists this clonotype with a count of one. This chain joins TRBV7-2 and TRBJ2-7, with D uncertain. Trimming took 3 bases from V and 2 from J, leaving 11 bases between them. The CDR3 is made up of 14 amino acids. The germline gives CDR1 SGHTA, CDR2 FQGNSA. CDR3 nucleotide sequence: TGTGCCAGCAGCTTTGTCAGGACCCCCTACGAGCAGTACTTC. Its translation: CASSFVRTPYEQYF.

This sequence joins TRBV19 and TRBJ2-1, with a possible D match to TRBD2 (7 bases). Trimming took 11 bases from V and 5 from J, leaving 22 bases between them. CDR1 LNHDA and CDR2 SQIVND come from the germline V gene (reference sequence). The CDR3 totals 15 residues. This CDR3 is CAVGSEGGKNNEQFF. CDR3 nucleotides: TGTGCCGTGGGCTCCGAGGGGGGGAAGAACAATGAGCAGTTCTTC. The variable domain in full, with the rest retrieved from reference TRBV19 and TRBJ2-1, is DGGITQSPKYLFRKEGQNVTLSCEQNLNHDAMYWYRQDPGQGLRLIYYSQIVNDFQKGDIAEGYSVSREKKESFPLTVTSAQKNPTAFYLCAVGSEGGKNNEQFFGPGTRLTVL.

The V call is TRBV20-1, the J call TRBJ1-1; tentative D call: TRBD1 (5 bases). The CDR3 is made up of 14 amino acids. Germline V gives CDR1 DFQATT, CDR2 SNEGSKA (reference sequence). V was clipped by 2 bases and J by 5 bases, with 15 bases between them. CDR3 sequence: CSARSGAGGTEAFF. The CDR3, as DNA: TGCAGTGCTAGATCCGGGGCCGGAGGGACTGAAGCTTTCTTT.

For this clonotype: A much larger clone sits a single nucleotide away, making a read error possible. The chain uses TRBV29-1 and TRBJ2-5; 7 nucleotides agree with TRBD1. The last part of the DNA fits TRBJ2-7 better; the J call may be wrong. The CDR3 is 13 residues long. Germline lookup yields CDR1 SQVTM and CDR2 ANQGSEA. The CDR3 spells CSVTQGVFYEQYF. CDR3 nucleotide sequence: TGCAGCGTTACGCAGGGGGTTTTCTACGAGCAGTACTTC.

Concerning this clonotype itself: At one end the junction does not follow the germline gene, possibly because of a read error. The chain combines TRBV12-3 or TRBV12-4 with TRBJ2-3; TRBD2 matches at 8 bases. CDR3 length equals 16 residues. CDR3 nucleotide sequence: TGTGCCAGCCTGAACCTTGGCGGGGGGAGCACAGATGCGCAGTATTTT. This encodes CASLNLGGGSTDAQYF.

The chain combines TRBV20-1 with TRBJ2-5; the match to TRBD1 covers 8 bases. The DNA end lines up better with TRBJ2-7; the J call may be wrong. CDR3 length equals 14 residues. Germline V CDR1 and CDR2: DFQATT, SNEGSKA (reference sequence). CDR3 region: CSADGRGLGYEQYF. The CDR3 coding sequence is TGCAGTGCTGACGGCAGGGGGCTTGGGTACGAGCAGTACTTC.

In DNA, the CDR3 is TGCAGTGCTACCACAGGGAACGGGGAGCTGTTTTTT. Protein product: CSATTGNGELFF. V is TRBV20-1 and J is TRBJ2-2; D is perhaps TRBD1 (6 bases). The germline V and J ends were trimmed by 4 bases and 7 bases, with 10 bases remaining between them. The V gene's germline CDR1 is DFQATT and CDR2 SNEGSKA (reference sequence). This CDR3 comprises 12 residues.